This TCR beta chain was identified during a study of cytomegalovirus exposure and HLA in healthy donors. Every donor was a healthy person donating bone marrow. Study outcomes and limitations: TCR beta chains associated with HLA were, in a later analysis, more clonally expanded than equally common others.

Of note for this clone: The antigen is undetermined.

In the PCR, 60 Vbeta and 13 Jbeta primers were used. Sequencing was performed with immunoSEQ multiplex PCR; in TCRdb, only in-frame clones are kept and a portion is missing. This sample has 95,000 to 150,000 clones, with approximately 72% found just once. The material sequenced was PBMCs. This clonotype was obtained from a man between 18 and 35 years old in good health and CMV-seronegative.

The CDR3 sequence is CASSSHLTSGRTGELFF. CDR3 in DNA: TGTGCCAGCAGTTCCCACCTGACTAGCGGGAGGACCGGGGAGCTGTTTTTT. The rearrangement joins TRBV27 to TRBJ2-2, with TRBD2 identical over 13 bases. Germline V CDR1 and CDR2: MNHEY, SMNVEV (reference sequence). CDR3 length: 17 residues. V lost 4 bases and J lost 5; bases outside the gene matches: 7.